The rows below give T cell receptor beta chains drawn from one sample of a study of T cell changes during pregnancy in multiple sclerosis. TCRdb keeps only in-frame clones here, not all; method: immunoSEQ multiplex PCR. The sample holds under 60,000 clones, 91% seen once. Here the sequenced sample was CD8+ T cells from peripheral blood mononuclear cells, taken after pregnancy. The receptor set was obtained from a female donor with multiple sclerosis, enrolled in a pregnancy study. Each CDR3 is given with its conserved first and last residue. Fields, in order: J gene, V gene, clone size, D gene, CDR3 length, CDR3 protein, CDR3 DNA. The D gene is left open where the match is weak. Clone size, where shown, is once, few, many, or a class for clones that have expanded.

TRBJ1-6,TRBV5-1,.,TRBD1,16,CASSFTGGVVNSPLHF,TGCGCCAGCAGCTTCACAGGGGGTGTCGTTAATTCACCCCTCCACTTT
TRBJ1-2,TRBV12-5,.,.,16,CASGLSVRGGGDGYTF,TGTGCTAGTGGTTTGAGTGTTCGGGGAGGGGGTGACGGCTACACCTTC
TRBJ2-5,TRBV9,.,.,14,CASSLSQSRETQYF,TGTGCCAGCAGCCTGAGCCAGTCCAGGGAGACCCAGTACTTC
TRBJ2-7,TRBV7-9,.,TRBD2,12,CASSPGGIEQYF,TGTGCCAGCAGCCCGGGGGGGATTGAGCAGTACTTC
TRBJ1-3,TRBV19,.,.,14,CASKGDFSGNTIYF,TGTGCCAGTAAGGGAGATTTCTCTGGAAACACCATATATTTT
TRBJ2-5,TRBV5-6,.,TRBD2,17,CASSPNSGLVGDETQYF,TGTGCCAGCAGCCCCAACAGTGGACTAGTTGGCGATGAGACCCAGTACTTC
TRBJ2-7,TRBV19,.,.,14,CASSHGGVSYEQYF,TGTGCCAGTAGCCACGGCGGGGTGTCCTACGAGCAGTACTTC
TRBJ2-2,TRBV7-2,medium-sized,.,17,CASSTPRDWVITGELFF,TGTGCCAGCAGCACCCCTCGGGACTGGGTAATCACCGGGGAGCTGTTTTTT
TRBJ1-1,TRBV21-1,.,.,17,CASYRTDVTLPDTEAFF,TGTGCCAGCTACAGGACAGATGTTACCCTCCCGGACACTGAAGCTTTCTTT
TRBJ2-2,TRBV9,few,TRBD1,14,CASSEQQGLGELFF,TGTGCCAGCAGCGAACAACAGGGGTTGGGGGAGCTGTTTTTT
TRBJ2-7,TRBV5-4,.,TRBD2,14,CASSGSSGSYEQYF,TGTGCCAGCAGCGGGTCTAGCGGCTCCTACGAGCAGTACTTC
TRBJ2-1,TRBV2,once,TRBD1,17,CASSQGQVISSYNEQFF,TGTGCCAGCAGTCAGGGACAGGTGATAAGCTCCTACAATGAGCAGTTCTTC
TRBJ2-5,TRBV30,.,.,15,CAWSEPSLGGETQYF,TGTGCCTGGAGTGAACCCTCGCTCGGGGGAGAGACCCAGTACTTC
TRBJ1-1,TRBV9,.,TRBD1,14,CASSEGTGAAEAFF,TGTGCCAGCAGCGAAGGGACAGGGGCAGCTGAAGCTTTCTTT
TRBJ1-6,TRBV11-2,once,.,15,CASSQQSSYNSPLHF,TGTGCCAGCAGCCAACAGAGCTCCTATAATTCACCCCTCCACTTT
TRBJ2-7,TRBV7-8,.,.,16,CASSPGDRAGNYEQYF,TGTGCCAGCAGCCCCGGGGACCGGGCGGGGAACTACGAGCAGTACTTC
TRBJ2-1,TRBV5-5,.,.,13,CASSLRQSNEQFF,TGTGCCAGCAGCTTAAGACAGTCTAATGAGCAGTTCTTC
TRBJ2-1,TRBV13,.,.,14,CASRIQGSYNEQFF,TGTGCCAGCAGGATACAGGGCTCCTACAATGAGCAGTTCTTC
TRBJ1-2,TRBV6-5,.,.,14,CASSRPEGNYGYTF,TGTGCCAGCAGCCGCCCTGAGGGTAACTATGGCTACACCTTC
TRBJ2-1,TRBV5-6,.,TRBD1,14,CASSFGQGYNEQFF,TGTGCCAGCAGCTTCGGACAGGGTTACAATGAGCAGTTCTTC
TRBJ2-1,TRBV7-6,.,TRBD2,18,CASSGGTSGRHSYNEQFF,TGTGCCAGCAGCGGTGGGACTAGCGGGCGACACTCCTACAATGAGCAGTTCTTC
TRBJ2-3,TRBV25-1,.,TRBD2,15,CASSWAGGDTDTQYF,TGTGCCAGCTCCTGGGCGGGGGGCGACACAGATACGCAGTATTTT
TRBJ1-5,TRBV19,once,.,14,CASNADSAVEPQHF,TGTGCCAGTAACGCGGACAGCGCTGTTGAGCCCCAGCATTTT
TRBJ2-1,TRBV7-8,.,.,15,CASSLAMAQYNEQFF,TGTGCCAGCAGCTTAGCGATGGCACAATACAATGAGCAGTTCTTC
TRBJ1-2,TRBV7-8,.,TRBD1,17,CASSLDSGTGINYGYTF,TGTGCCAGCAGCTTGGACTCCGGGACAGGGATCAACTATGGCTACACCTTC
TRBJ2-7,TRBV9,.,.,14,CASSVVGSSYEQYF,TGTGCCAGCAGCGTAGTTGGGAGCTCCTACGAGCAGTACTTC
TRBJ2-5,TRBV19,.,TRBD2,15,CASSIIAGGKETQYF,TGTGCCAGTAGTATAATAGCGGGGGGGAAAGAGACCCAGTACTTC
TRBJ2-2,TRBV19,.,.,16,CASSTGGPTETGELFF,TGTGCCAGTAGTACCGGGGGACCGACAGAAACAGGGGAGCTGTTTTTT
TRBJ1-1,TRBV19,.,.,16,CASSIGVWEGSTEAFF,TGTGCCAGTAGTATAGGGGTGTGGGAGGGGAGCACTGAAGCTTTCTTT
TRBJ1-1,TRBV5-1,.,TRBD1,12,CASSRWTGPRFF,TGCGCCAGCAGCCGATGGACAGGGCCGCGCTTCTTT
TRBJ1-1,TRBV4-1,.,TRBD1,13,CASSRGQGTEAFF,TGCGCCAGCAGCCGAGGACAGGGCACTGAAGCTTTCTTT
TRBJ2-2,TRBV7-6,.,TRBD1,14,CASSSGTDLRELFF,TGTGCCAGCAGTTCCGGGACAGACCTCCGGGAGCTGTTTTTT
TRBJ2-3,TRBV6-4,few,TRBD2,15,CASSGLAGGADTQYF,TGTGCCAGCAGCGGACTAGCGGGGGGCGCAGATACGCAGTATTTT
TRBJ2-7,TRBV6-1,.,.,13,CASRDSIGYEQYF,TGTGCCAGCCGGGACTCCATCGGCTACGAGCAGTACTTC
TRBJ2-5,TRBV27,.,TRBD1,16,CASSLIWARGMETQYF,TGTGCCAGCAGTTTAATATGGGCCAGGGGGATGGAGACCCAGTACTTC
TRBJ1-6,TRBV11-2,.,.,15,CASSLDGGDNSPLHF,TGTGCCAGCAGCTTAGATGGGGGCGATAATTCACCCCTCCACTTT
TRBJ2-3,TRBV13,.,.,17,CASSLEPSRGSSDTQYF,TGTGCCAGCAGCTTAGAGCCCTCCAGGGGTAGTTCAGATACGCAGTATTTT
TRBJ1-4,TRBV19,.,.,13,CASSIQENEKLFF,TGTGCCAGTAGTATACAAGAGAATGAAAAACTGTTTTTT
TRBJ2-1,TRBV29-1,.,.,12,CIIAGTNNEQFF,TGCATCATCGCCGGGACAAACAATGAGCAGTTCTTC
TRBJ1-1,TRBV10-3,.,TRBD1,14,CAIRATGANTEAFF,TGTGCCATCAGGGCGACAGGGGCGAACACTGAAGCTTTCTTT
TRBJ2-3,TRBV27,once,.,12,CASSPNLDTQYF,TGTGCCAGCAGTCCGAACTTAGATACGCAGTATTTT
TRBJ2-7,TRBV4-1,.,TRBD2,14,CASSQLADSYEQYF,TGCGCCAGCAGCCAACTAGCGGACTCCTACGAGCAGTACTTC
TRBJ1-1,TRBV7-9,once,TRBD1,16,CASSSTGDPLNTEAFF,TGTGCCAGCAGCTCGACAGGGGACCCCTTGAACACTGAAGCTTTCTTT
TRBJ2-1,TRBV5-1,.,.,12,CASSQSGKEQFF,TGCGCCAGCAGCCAGTCGGGGAAAGAGCAGTTCTTC
TRBJ1-5,TRBV11-1,.,.,14,CASSPRTVYQPQHF,TGTGCCAGCAGCCCTCGGACAGTCTATCAGCCCCAGCATTTT
TRBJ2-1,TRBV5-1,.,.,16,CASSLDGGSTYNEQFF,TGCGCCAGCAGCTTGGATGGAGGGTCGACCTACAATGAGCAGTTCTTC
TRBJ1-2,TRBV7-9,.,.,12,CASSQNFYGYTF,TGTGCCAGCAGCCAGAATTTCTATGGCTACACCTTC
TRBJ2-7,TRBV7-8,.,.,13,CASRTGGSYEQYF,TGTGCCAGCAGAACAGGTGGTTCCTACGAGCAGTACTTC
TRBJ1-1,TRBV30,.,TRBD1,15,CAWSPTQGVVAEAFF,TGTGCCTGGAGTCCCACACAGGGGGTGGTCGCTGAAGCTTTCTTT
TRBJ1-1,TRBV7-9,.,TRBD1,11,CASSWDSEAFF,TGTGCCAGCAGCTGGGACAGTGAAGCTTTCTTT
TRBJ1-3,TRBV19,once,TRBD1,15,CASLDRALSGNTIYF,TGTGCCAGTCTGGACAGGGCGCTCTCTGGAAACACCATATATTTT
TRBJ2-7,TRBV4-2,.,TRBD2,16,CASSPVVGTSGHEQYF,TGTGCCAGCAGTCCCGTTGTGGGGACTAGCGGACACGAGCAGTACTTC
TRBJ1-1,TRBV19,.,.,13,CASRNRGVTEAFF,TGTGCCAGTAGAAATAGGGGTGTCACTGAAGCTTTCTTT
TRBJ1-4,TRBV10-3,.,.,16,CAISAETGTTNEKLFF,TGTGCCATCAGTGCCGAAACAGGGACAACTAATGAAAAACTGTTTTTT
TRBJ1-2,TRBV15,once,.,12,CATSDLNYGYTF,TGTGCCACCAGCGACTTAAACTATGGCTACACCTTC
TRBJ2-5,TRBV5-1,once,TRBD1,16,CASSWGDRAGEETQYF,TGCGCCAGCAGCTGGGGGGACAGGGCTGGAGAAGAGACCCAGTACTTC
TRBJ1-2,TRBV11-2,.,.,12,CASSLGGNGYTF,TGTGCCAGCAGCTTAGGAGGGAATGGCTACACCTTC
TRBJ1-2,TRBV6-6,.,.,13,CASSLGTVYGYTF,TGTGCCAGCAGCCTCGGGACTGTCTATGGCTACACCTTC
TRBJ2-3,TRBV28,.,TRBD2,17,CASSSSLAGGRTDTQYF,TGTGCCAGCAGTTCATCTCTAGCGGGGGGCCGCACAGATACGCAGTATTTT